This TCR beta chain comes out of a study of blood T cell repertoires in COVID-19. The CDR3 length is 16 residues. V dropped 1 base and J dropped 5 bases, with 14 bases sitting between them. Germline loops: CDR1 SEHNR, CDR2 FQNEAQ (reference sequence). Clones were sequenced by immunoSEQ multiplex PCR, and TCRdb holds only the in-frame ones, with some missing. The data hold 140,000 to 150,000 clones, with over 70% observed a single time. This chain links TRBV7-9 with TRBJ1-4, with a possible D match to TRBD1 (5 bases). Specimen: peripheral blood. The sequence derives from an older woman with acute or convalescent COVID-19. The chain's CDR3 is CASSLVAGRTNEKLFF. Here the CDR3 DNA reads TGTGCCAGCAGCTTAGTCGCGGGACGGACCAATGAAAAACTGTTTTTT.